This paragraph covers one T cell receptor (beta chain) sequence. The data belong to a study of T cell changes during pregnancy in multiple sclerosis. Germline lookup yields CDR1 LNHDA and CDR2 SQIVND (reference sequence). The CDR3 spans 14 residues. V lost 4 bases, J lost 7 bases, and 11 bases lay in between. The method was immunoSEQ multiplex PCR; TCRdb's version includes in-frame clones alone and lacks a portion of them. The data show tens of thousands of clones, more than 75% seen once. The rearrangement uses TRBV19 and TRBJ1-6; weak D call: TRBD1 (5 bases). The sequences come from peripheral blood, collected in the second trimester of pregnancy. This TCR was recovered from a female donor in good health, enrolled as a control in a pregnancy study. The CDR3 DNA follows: TGTGCCAGTAGTACCCCAGGGCCCAATTCACCCCTCCACTTT. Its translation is CASSTPGPNSPLHF.